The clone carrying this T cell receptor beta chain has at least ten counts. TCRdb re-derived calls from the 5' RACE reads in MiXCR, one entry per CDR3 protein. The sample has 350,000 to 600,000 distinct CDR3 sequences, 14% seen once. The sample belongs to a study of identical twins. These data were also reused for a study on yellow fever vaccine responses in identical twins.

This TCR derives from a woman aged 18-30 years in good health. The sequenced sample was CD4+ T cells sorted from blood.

In DNA form, the CDR3 reads TGTGCCAGCAGCCAAGCCCCAGGGGGTAATCAGCCCCAGCATTTT. It encodes CASSQAPGGNQPQHF. The V and J genes are TRBV4-2 and TRBJ1-5; 7 bases line up with TRBD1. V dropped 1 base and J dropped 4; count of bases not matched to a gene: 4. The V gene's germline CDR1 is LGHNA and CDR2 YNFKEQ. The CDR3 is 15 amino acids.